Below are 10 T cell receptor beta chains sequenced from a single sample in a study of cytomegalovirus exposure and HLA in healthy donors. The PCR had 60 Vbeta and 13 Jbeta primers. The data were produced by immunoSEQ multiplex PCR, yet TCRdb's version contains in-frame clones alone and is incomplete. Here the sample table reports about 55,000 clones. Sequencing was done on a sample of PBMCs. The receptors were sampled from a man between 50 and 59 years old in good health and CMV-seropositive.

V is TRBV29-1 and J is TRBJ1-5; D might be TRBD1 (5 bases). Germline-derived CDR1 and CDR2 are SQVTM and ANQGSEA. The CDR3 has 13 residues. With 6 bases removed from V and 3 bases from J, the gap between germline ends came to 12 bases. CDR3 loop: CSVCGGFNQPQHF. In DNA, the CDR3 is TGCAGCGTCTGCGGGGGGTTCAATCAGCCCCAGCATTTT. The full variable domain, completed using reference TRBV29-1 and TRBJ1-5, is SAVISQKPSRDICQRGTSLTIQCQVDSQVTMMFWYRQQPGQSLTLIATANQGSEATYESGFVIDKFPISRPNLTFSTLTVSNMSPEDSSIYLCSVCGGFNQPQHFGDGTRLSIL.

The chain joins TRBV18 to TRBJ2-3, with D perhaps TRBD2 (6 bases). The ends were cut back, 2 bases at V and 3 bases at J, with 6 bases in the middle. This CDR3 comprises 13 residues. Germline CDR1 and CDR2: KGHSH and LQKENI. The CDR3: CASSPGGTDTQYF. The CDR3 nucleotides are TGTGCCAGCTCACCAGGGGGGACAGATACGCAGTATTTT.

The chain uses TRBV18 and TRBJ1-2; 7 bases are a match to TRBD1. The CDR3 sequence is 15 residues long. CDR1 KGHSH and CDR2 LQKENI come from the germline V gene. V lost 6 bases to trimming and J lost 5 bases; unmatched junction nucleotides: 12. CDR3 sequence reads: CASSPGQDARYGYTF. The DNA for the CDR3 is TGTGCCAGCTCTCCCGGACAGGATGCCCGGTATGGCTACACCTTC.

The chain links TRBV27 to TRBJ2-1; TRBD2 aligns across 7 bases. From germline, CDR1 is MNHEY and CDR2 SMNVEV (reference sequence). V lost 6 bases to trimming and J lost 5 bases; unmatched junction nucleotides: 16. The CDR3 runs to 17 residues. This CDR3 reads CASRGTAGARADNEQFF. CDR3 coding DNA: TGTGCCAGCAGGGGGACGGCGGGAGCGAGGGCTGACAATGAGCAGTTCTTC.

The CDR3 nucleotides read TGTGCCAGCAGCTCCGGACAGGGGGCCGGACAGCCCCAGCATTTT. It specifies CASSSGQGAGQPQHF. The chain uses TRBV7-2 and TRBJ1-5; 11 bases line up with TRBD1. Germline V gives CDR1 SGHTA, CDR2 FQGNSA. CDR3 length: 15 amino acids. V was clipped by 4 bases and J by 7 bases; unmatched bases: 6.

This chain uses TRBV7-8 with TRBJ2-7; 11 nucleotides match TRBD1. CDR3 size: 16 residues. Germline V gene lookup returns CDR1 SGHVS and CDR2 FQNEAQ. The V and J ends lost 2 bases and 3 bases, in that order; junction bases with no gene match: 6. Here the CDR3 reads CASSLLGGTGGYEQYF. CDR3 DNA sequence: TGTGCCAGCAGCTTATTGGGCGGGACAGGGGGCTACGAGCAGTACTTC.

The V call is TRBV28, the J call TRBJ1-5, with D possibly being TRBD1 (6 bases). Between the trimmed V and J ends, which lost 5 bases and 1 base, there was a span of 15 bases. CDR1 and CDR2 (germline): MDHEN, SYDVKM. The CDR3 loop spans 16 amino acids. The CDR3 reads CASSPLPDSSNQPQHF. The CDR3 region has the DNA TGTGCCAGCAGTCCGCTCCCGGACAGCAGCAATCAGCCCCAGCATTTT. Complete variable domain (other parts from reference TRBV28 and TRBJ1-5): DVKVTQSSRYLVKRTGEKVFLECVQDMDHENMFWYRQDPGLGLRLIYFSYDVKMKEKGDIPEGYSVSREKKERFSLILESASTNQTSMYLCASSPLPDSSNQPQHFGDGTRLSIL.

V is TRBV18 and J is TRBJ2-7; 10 nucleotides align to TRBD1. The CDR3 contains 14 residues. Trimming at V came to 6 bases and at J to 5 bases, leaving 7 bases not matched to a gene. Germline lookup yields CDR1 KGHSH and CDR2 LQKENI. As DNA, the CDR3 is TGTGCCAGCTCTCCCGGGACAGGGGCCCACGAGCAGTACTTC. It is translated as CASSPGTGAHEQYF.

J is TRBJ2-7 and V is TRBV9; tentatively, D is TRBD2 (5 bases). Germline V CDR1 and CDR2: SGDLS, YYNGEE. Trimming left V 3 bases short and J 4 bases short, with 23 bases between. This CDR3 comprises 17 residues. CDR3 DNA sequence: TGTGCCAGCAGCGCTCAGACTACTAGATACGGTATATACGAGCAGTACTTC. Translating it yields CASSAQTTRYGIYEQYF.

The V and J genes are TRBV7-9 and TRBJ2-1; D is perhaps TRBD2 (5 bases). This CDR3 is 15 amino acids long. V dropped 7 bases and J dropped 0 bases, with 13 bases sitting between them. Germline V gene data show CDR1 as SEHNR and CDR2 as FQNEAQ (reference sequence). The CDR3 bases are TGTGCCAGCACGGGAAGCGGTAGCTCCTACAATGAGCAGTTCTTC. It specifies CASTGSGSSYNEQFF.